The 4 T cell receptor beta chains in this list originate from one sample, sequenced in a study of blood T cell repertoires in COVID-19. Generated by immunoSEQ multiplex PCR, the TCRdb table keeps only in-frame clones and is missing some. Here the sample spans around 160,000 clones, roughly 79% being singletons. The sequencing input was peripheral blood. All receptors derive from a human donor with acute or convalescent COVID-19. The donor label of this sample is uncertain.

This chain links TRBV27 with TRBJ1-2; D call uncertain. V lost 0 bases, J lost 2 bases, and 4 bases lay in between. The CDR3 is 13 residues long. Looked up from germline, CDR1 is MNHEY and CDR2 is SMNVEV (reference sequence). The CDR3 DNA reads TGTGCCAGCAGTTTATCCCAGAACTATGGCTACACCTTC. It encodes CASSLSQNYGYTF.

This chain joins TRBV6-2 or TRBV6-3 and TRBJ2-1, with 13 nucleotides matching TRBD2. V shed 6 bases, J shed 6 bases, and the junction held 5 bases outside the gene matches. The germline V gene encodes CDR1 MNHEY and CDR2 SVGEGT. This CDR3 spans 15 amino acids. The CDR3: CASSLGTSGANEQFF. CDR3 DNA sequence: TGTGCCAGCAGCCTAGGGACTAGCGGGGCCAATGAGCAGTTCTTC.

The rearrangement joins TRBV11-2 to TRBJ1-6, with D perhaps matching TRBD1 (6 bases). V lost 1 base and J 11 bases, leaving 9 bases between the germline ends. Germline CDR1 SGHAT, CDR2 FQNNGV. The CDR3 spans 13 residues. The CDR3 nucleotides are TGTGCCAGCAGCTTAGTACAGGGAACACCCCTCCACTTT. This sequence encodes CASSLVQGTPLHF. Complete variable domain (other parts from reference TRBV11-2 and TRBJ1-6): EAGVAQSPRYKIIEKRQSVAFWCNPISGHATLYWYQQILGQGPKLLIQFQNNGVVDDSQLPKDRFSAERLKGVDSTLKIQPAKLEDSAVYLCASSLVQGTPLHFGNGTRLTVT.

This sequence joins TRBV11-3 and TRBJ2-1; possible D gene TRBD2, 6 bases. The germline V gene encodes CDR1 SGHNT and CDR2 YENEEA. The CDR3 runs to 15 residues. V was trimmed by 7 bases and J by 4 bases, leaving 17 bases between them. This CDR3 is CASTTRGSGYNEQFF. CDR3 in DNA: TGTGCCAGCACCACCCGGGGTAGCGGTTACAATGAGCAGTTCTTC.